This T cell receptor beta chain was retrieved from a study of identical twins. Study-wide points: Weaker excess twin sharing was observed in beta out-of-frame sequences. Among out-of-frame alpha sequences shared by twins, low generation probability occurred in excess. Interpretation of the results relied on cross-sectional statistical analysis and not on following the same donors.

This clonotype was seen repeatedly, ten times or more. What it binds is unknown. TCRdb itself ran the 5' RACE reads through MiXCR, one entry per CDR3 protein. In the table there are roughly 250,000 distinct CDR3 sequences, about 7.3% of which are singletons. These data also formed part of another study, on yellow fever vaccine responses in identical twins. That investigation notes: Reportedly, twins showed a vaccine T cell response that looked partly convergent and partly personalized.

Sequencing was performed on memory (CD45RO+) T cells sorted from blood. The clonotype comes from a woman under 30 in good health.

The CDR3 loop is CASSLKSGNTEAFF. CDR3 nucleotide sequence: TGCGCCAGCAGCTTGAAGTCAGGGAACACTGAAGCTTTCTTT. The chain has TRBV5-1 and TRBJ1-1; D is unclear. The V and J ends lost 1 base and 1 base respectively, with 8 bases between them. Germline loops: CDR1 SGHRS, CDR2 YFSETQ. The CDR3 runs 14 residues. Together with reference TRBV5-1 and TRBJ1-1, the CDR3 gives the full variable domain: KAGVTQTPRYLIKTRGQQVTLSCSPISGHRSVSWYQQTPGQGLQFLFEYFSETQRNKGNFPGRFSGRQFSNSRSEMNVSTLELGDSALYLCASSLKSGNTEAFFGQGTRLTVV.